Following are 14 T cell receptor beta chains from one sample sequenced in a study of Graves' ophthalmopathy and Graves' hyperthyroidism. Investigators amplified TCR beta CDR3 regions from RNA transcripts. Investigators did first-round RT-PCR with HTBI primers, then second-round multiplex PCR. TCRdb processed the multiplex PCR reads anew with MiXCR; each CDR3 protein has one entry. The sample yields some 360,000 distinct CDR3 sequences, about a sixth seen once. The sequenced sample was peripheral blood. The receptors here all came from an adult woman with stable Graves' hyperthyroidism.

Ten or more counts support this clonotype. The chain employs TRBV7-2 and TRBJ2-6; D may be TRBD1 (5 bases). Trimming removed 1 base at V and 2 bases at J, with 12 bases between. The CDR3 totals 17 residues. Germline loops: CDR1 SGHTA, CDR2 FQGNSA. As DNA, the CDR3 is TGTGCCAGCAGCTTAGGACAGACCTCAGCTGGGGCCAACGTCCTGACTTTC. Translation: CASSLGQTSAGANVLTF.

This clonotype was counted ten times or more. The V gene is TRBV11-2, the J gene TRBJ2-7, with D possibly matching TRBD2 (5 bases). The CDR3 covers 15 residues. V lost 0 bases and J 0 bases, leaving 9 bases between the germline ends. Germline loops: CDR1 SGHAT, CDR2 FQNNGV. The CDR3 DNA reads as TGTGCCAGCAGCTTAGATCCGGGGAGCTCCTACGAGCAGTACTTC. The encoded protein is CASSLDPGSSYEQYF.

Worth noting for this clonotype: A much larger clonotype is one base distant, so this may be a read error. The CDR3 protein is CCVDNRERGYTF. CDR3 nucleotide sequence: TGCTGCGTTGATAACAGGGAGCGTGGCTACACCTTC. The chain has TRBV29-1 and TRBJ1-2; a possible D gene is TRBD1 (6 bases). This CDR3 is built from 12 residues. Germline V gene sequence: CDR1 SQVTM, CDR2 ANQGSEA.

The rearrangement uses TRBV20-1 and TRBJ1-1; TRBD1 might be the D (5 bases). V shed 2 bases and J shed 3 bases, with 13 bases lying between them. The CDR3 spans 14 residues. In germline, CDR1 is DFQATT, CDR2 SNEGSKA (reference sequence). Here the CDR3 DNA reads TGCAGTGCTAGACCCGGGACCCTGGACACTGAAGCTTTCTTT. Its translation: CSARPGTLDTEAFF.

At least ten counts were recorded for this clonotype. This chain connects TRBV2 to TRBJ2-7; D possibly corresponds to TRBD1 (6 bases). The V and J ends lost 5 bases and 1 base respectively, with 15 bases between them. Germline assignment: CDR1 SNHLY and CDR2 FYNNEI. The CDR3 is 15 residues long. The CDR3 here is CASSRGQSASYEQYF. The DNA of the CDR3 is TGTGCCAGCAGTCGAGGACAGTCCGCTTCCTACGAGCAGTACTTC.

This clonotype was recorded many times. The V and J genes are TRBV28 and TRBJ1-1, with D possibly being TRBD1 (5 bases). There are 17 residues in the CDR3. Germline CDR1 reads MDHEN; CDR2 reads SYDVKM. V was cut by 3 bases and J by 0 bases, with 17 bases left in between. The CDR3 is CASSLVPGGGMNTEAFF. The CDR3, as DNA: TGTGCCAGCAGTTTGGTCCCGGGGGGGGGGATGAACACTGAAGCTTTCTTT. The entire variable domain, with the rest obtained from reference TRBV28 and TRBJ1-1, is as follows: DVKVTQSSRYLVKRTGEKVFLECVQDMDHENMFWYRQDPGLGLRLIYFSYDVKMKEKGDIPEGYSVSREKKERFSLILESASTNQTSMYLCASSLVPGGGMNTEAFFGQGTRLTVV.

This clonotype was seen ten or more times. The chain joins TRBV6-5 to TRBJ1-6; D unclear. Trimming removed 0 bases from V and 9 bases from J, with 12 bases in between. Per the germline V gene, CDR1 is MNHEY and CDR2 is SVGAGI. The CDR3 covers 15 residues. The CDR3 sequence: CASSYSGNQASPLHF. The CDR3, as DNA: TGTGCCAGCAGTTACTCGGGCAATCAAGCTTCACCCCTCCACTTT.

In this sample, this clonotype turned up many times. The V and J genes are TRBV7-2 and TRBJ1-1; no definite D call. Trimming shortened V by 3 bases and J by 3 bases, and 8 bases separated the two germline ends. The germline CDR1 and CDR2 sequences are SGHTA and FQGNSA. This CDR3 is built from 13 residues. CDR3 protein: CASSFPRDTEAFF. The CDR3 coding sequence is TGTGCCAGCAGCTTCCCTCGGGACACTGAAGCTTTCTTT.

This clonotype was found many times. V and J are TRBV20-1 and TRBJ1-5; TRBD1 might be the D (5 bases). V gave up 6 bases and J gave up 7 bases, with 19 bases separating them. The CDR3 sequence is 14 residues long. Germline assignment: CDR1 DFQATT and CDR2 SNEGSKA (reference sequence). CDR3 sequence: CSAIRGGREQPQHF. The CDR3 bases are TGCAGTGCCATTCGGGGGGGAAGGGAACAGCCCCAGCATTTT.

The V and J genes are TRBV6-5 and TRBJ2-3; D may correspond to TRBD1 or TRBD2 (5 bases each). CDR1 and CDR2 (germline): MNHEY, SVGAGI. CDR3 length equals 15 residues. The V and J ends lost 4 bases and 0 bases respectively, with 11 bases between them. CDR3 region: CASSFGTASTDTQYF. CDR3 in DNA: TGTGCCAGCAGTTTTGGGACGGCTAGCACAGATACGCAGTATTTT.

This clonotype was recorded many times. The chain links TRBV28 to TRBJ1-2; TRBD1 might be the D (5 bases). V lost 11 bases and J 4 bases, leaving 14 bases between the germline ends. Germline V gives CDR1 MDHEN, CDR2 SYDVKM. CDR3 length equals 12 residues. CDR3 protein: CAGQKGTYGYTF. The CDR3 DNA reads TGTGCCGGACAAAAAGGGACCTATGGCTACACCTTC.

This chain uses TRBV12-5 with TRBJ2-7, with D possibly being TRBD1 (6 bases). This CDR3 has 15 residues. The germline V gene encodes CDR1 LGHNT and CDR2 FRNRAP. The germline V and J ends were trimmed by 7 bases and 5 bases, with 21 bases remaining between them. In DNA, the CDR3 is TGTGCTAGTGCCCTTCCTGGGGGCAGGGGACACGAGCAGTACTTC. Translation gives CASALPGGRGHEQYF.

This clonotype was counted at least ten times. The junction differs from germline at one of its ends, possibly a read error. V and J are TRBV7-2 and TRBJ2-7; either TRBD1 or TRBD2 may fit D (5 bases each). This CDR3 has 15 amino acids. CDR1 and CDR2 from the germline V gene are SGHTA and FQGNSA. DNA for the CDR3: TGTGCCAACAGCTTAGCAGGGACGGCTCCCTACGAGCAGTACTTC. Amino acid sequence: CANSLAGTAPYEQYF.

The V call is TRBV5-1, the J call TRBJ2-2; 14 bases are shared with TRBD2. Germline loops: CDR1 SGHRS, CDR2 YFSETQ. The CDR3 contains 18 residues. With V trimmed by 4 bases and J by 4 bases, 9 bases remained unmatched. DNA of the CDR3: TGCGCCAGCAGCCGTGGCCTAGGACTAGCGGGAGGCACCGGGGAGCTGTTTTTT. Amino acid sequence: CASSRGLGLAGGTGELFF.